One and the same sample provided the 9 T cell receptor beta chains below, sequenced in a study of blood T cell repertoires in COVID-19 (dated by TCRdb to the early 2020s). The library was generated by the immunoSEQ multiplex PCR assay. TCRdb obtained this table from immuneACCESS and retained in-frame rearrangements with V and J assigned. These tables miss some clones; where compared with another copy, unresolved V genes account for less than half of the shortfall, and the remainder is unexplained. In all, the sample holds about 69,000 clones, and approximately 79% of those were seen once. 15% to 20% of the sample belongs to the ten largest clones. Specimen: peripheral blood. The source is a man aged 55 to 70 with acute or convalescent COVID-19.

The rearrangement joins TRBV2 to TRBJ2-5; a weak D match, TRBD2 (6 bases). Between the trimmed V and J ends, which lost 3 bases and 7 bases, there was a span of 18 bases. There are 15 residues in the CDR3. The germline CDR1 and CDR2 sequences are SNHLY and FYNNEI. The DNA for the CDR3 is TGTGCCAGCAGTGATGTTGGAGGGGCAGAGGGGACCCAGTACTTC. Its protein product is CASSDVGGAEGTQYF.

This sequence joins TRBV6-5 and TRBJ2-5, with unresolved D. CDR3 length: 13 amino acids. Germline CDR1 MNHEY, CDR2 SVGAGI. The V and J ends lost 7 bases and 7 bases respectively, with 16 bases between them. Here the CDR3 DNA reads TGTGCCAGCAACGGTCCGGGTCTCGGGACCCAGTACTTC. Protein: CASNGPGLGTQYF.

The chain joins TRBV29-1 to TRBJ1-1, with D hard to call. The CDR3 is made up of 11 amino acids. Germline loops: CDR1 SQVTM, CDR2 ANQGSEA. V was clipped by 6 bases and J by 11 bases, with 16 bases between them. The CDR3 is CSVAPGSKAFF. CDR3 sequence (DNA): TGCAGCGTGGCCCCGGGGTCGAAGGCTTTCTTT.

The table lists this clone with a few counts. The chain couples TRBV9 to TRBJ1-1; 9 bases are shared with TRBD1. V dropped 2 bases and J dropped 5; count of bases not matched to a gene: 4. CDR1 is SGDLS, CDR2 YYNGEE, per germline. This CDR3 comprises 14 residues. The CDR3 is CASSVTTGGTEAFF. The CDR3 DNA is TGTGCCAGCAGCGTTACGACAGGGGGGACTGAAGCTTTCTTT.

In its sample, this clone was seen a few times. J is TRBJ1-5 and V is TRBV19; 9 positions match TRBD1. The CDR3 is 17 residues long. Germline CDR1 is LNHDA and CDR2 is SQIVND (reference sequence). The V and J ends lost 5 bases and 4 bases, in that order; junction bases with no gene match: 12. Here the CDR3 DNA reads TGTGCCAGTAGTCCCCGGTCGGGACAGGGATTTAATCAGCCCCAGCATTTT. It is translated as CASSPRSGQGFNQPQHF.

This sequence joins TRBV13 and TRBJ2-7; TRBD2 agrees at 13 bases. The CDR3 runs to 17 residues. With V trimmed by 5 bases and J by 4 bases, 11 bases remained unmatched. Germline CDR1 reads PRHDT; CDR2 reads FYEKMQ (reference sequence). The CDR3 DNA follows: TGTGCCAGCAGCGCCACCCGACTAGCGGGGGGAAAATACGAGCAGTACTTC. Translating it yields CASSATRLAGGKYEQYF.

The gene calls are TRBV18 and TRBJ1-6; maybe TRBD1 (6 bases). Germline CDR1 reads KGHSH; CDR2 reads LQKENI. The CDR3 runs to 16 residues. V shed 4 bases and J shed 3 bases, with 13 bases lying between them. The CDR3 DNA reads as TGTGCCAGCTCACACAGGGAAGGGAACTATAATTCACCCCTCCACTTT. Its protein is CASSHREGNYNSPLHF.

This clone has just a few counts. V usage is TRBV6-6 and J usage is TRBJ1-5; D uncertain. Germline CDR1 and CDR2: MNHNY and SVGAGI (reference sequence). The V end lost 4 bases, the J end lost 8 bases, and 9 bases lay between the germline ends. The CDR3 extends over 12 amino acids. The CDR3 here is CASSSNSEPQHF. CDR3 DNA: TGTGCCAGCAGTTCCAACTCGGAGCCCCAGCATTTT.

The CDR3 spells CASSPVRDTQYF. As DNA, the CDR3 is TGTGCCAGCAGCCCCGTTAGAGATACGCAGTATTTT. The chain uses TRBV11-2 and TRBJ2-3; no reliable D call. Trimming took off 5 bases at V and 5 bases at J, with 8 bases between the two ends. Germline V CDR1 and CDR2: SGHAT, FQNNGV. The CDR3 has 12 amino acids.